This TCR beta chain was captured in a study of shared clonotypes between healthy human individuals. Study-wide findings and caveats: The diversity represented, both genetic and in exposure history, was limited by few donors.

In germline, CDR1 is SGHTA, CDR2 FQGNSA. Trimming pared 5 bases from V and 5 bases from J, leaving 15 bases between. CDR3 length: 14 residues. In the case of this clone: The antigen is unknown.

TCRdb keeps only in-frame clones here, not all; method: immunoSEQ multiplex PCR. The sample includes 150,000 to 200,000 clones, 65% to 70% seen only once; the top ten take more than 9%. The sequence was obtained from a man aged 25-45 years in good health. This chain joins TRBV7-2 and TRBJ2-5; TRBD2 might be the D (5 bases). Sequencing input: memory CD4+ T cells sorted from blood. Described subset: CD45RA-negative fraction. The CDR3 nucleotides read TGTGCCAGCAGCCGAGGGCAGTTTGGGGAGACCCAGTACTTC. Translated: CASSRGQFGETQYF.